These 14 T cell receptor beta chains originate from one sample sequenced in a study of blood T cell repertoires in COVID-19. Assay: immunoSEQ multiplex PCR; the TCRdb copy retains only in-frame clones and omits some. The sample has 75,000 or so clones, roughly 86% seen once. Sequencing used peripheral blood. The receptors were gathered from a man in his sixties with acute or convalescent COVID-19.

This chain joins TRBV7-2 and TRBJ1-4; 7 nucleotides align to TRBD1. V gave up 5 bases and J gave up 8 bases; unmatched junction bases: 11. This CDR3 region has 15 residues. Per germline, CDR1 SGHTA and CDR2 FQGNSA. As DNA, the CDR3 is TGTGCCAGCAGCCCGACTCGGGGACAGCGGGAAAAACTGTTTTTT. Translating gives CASSPTRGQREKLFF.

The CDR3 loop reads CATSRDLGLAATGELFF. For the CDR3, the DNA is TGTGCCACCAGCAGAGATCTCGGACTAGCGGCTACCGGGGAGCTGTTTTTT. The V gene is TRBV15, the J gene TRBJ2-2, with 10 bases identical to TRBD2. V gave up 0 bases and J gave up 5 bases; unmatched junction bases: 6. The CDR3 runs 17 residues. The germline V gene has CDR1 LNHNV and CDR2 YYDKDF (reference sequence).

The chain recombines TRBV27 with TRBJ2-5; maybe TRBD1 (5 bases). The CDR3 runs 14 residues. Trimming pared 5 bases from V and 10 bases from J, leaving 20 bases between. Per the germline V gene, CDR1 is MNHEY and CDR2 is SMNVEV (reference sequence). CDR3 sequence (DNA): TGTGCCAGCAGTCAACATCGACAGTGGGTGAACCAGTACTTC. Translation gives CASSQHRQWVNQYF.

The genes are TRBV6-4 and TRBJ1-2; D is unresolved. V lost 4 bases and J lost 1, with 13 bases in between. The germline V gene encodes CDR1 MRHNA and CDR2 SNTAGT. The CDR3 is 15 amino acids. CDR3 nucleotides: TGTGCCAGCAGTGTCTTGCCCGGGAATAACTATGGCTACACCTTC. Translating gives CASSVLPGNNYGYTF.

V and J are TRBV6-2 or TRBV6-3 and TRBJ2-1, with 7 bases fitting TRBD2. CDR1 is MNHEY and CDR2 is SVGEGT in the germline V gene. V trimming: 6 bases; J trimming: 9 bases; junction bases outside the gene matches: 5. This CDR3 region has 12 residues. For the CDR3, the DNA is TGTGCCAGCAGCTGGACTAGTTTTGAGCAGTTCTTC. This sequence encodes CASSWTSFEQFF.

V usage is TRBV18 and J usage is TRBJ2-3, with TRBD2 as a possible D gene (6 bases). Per the germline V gene, CDR1 is KGHSH and CDR2 is LQKENI. V lost 3 bases and J lost 4, with 8 bases in between. This CDR3 spans 13 amino acids. CDR3 sequence: CASSPSGADTQYF. CDR3 in DNA: TGTGCCAGCTCACCGTCGGGAGCAGATACGCAGTATTTT.

The rearrangement joins TRBV6-5 to TRBJ2-7, with 8 bases identical to TRBD1. Germline CDR1 MNHEY, CDR2 SVGAGI. V shed 4 bases, J shed 5 bases, and the junction held 7 bases outside the gene matches. The CDR3 contains 14 residues. The CDR3 region has the DNA TGTGCCAGCAGTTCCCCGACAGGGGATAACGAGCAGTACTTC. This gives the protein CASSSPTGDNEQYF.

This rearrangement joins TRBV7-9 to TRBJ2-7, with D possibly matching TRBD1 (5 bases). The CDR3 sequence is 15 residues long. Trimming stripped 5 bases from V and 4 bases from J, with 18 bases between. Germline V gives CDR1 SEHNR, CDR2 FQNEAQ (reference sequence). Here the CDR3 reads CASSPRGVGVYEQYF. CDR3 bases: TGTGCCAGCAGCCCCCGTGGGGTAGGGGTTTACGAGCAGTACTTC. The complete variable domain, with remaining parts taken from reference TRBV7-9 and TRBJ2-7, reads DTGVSQNPRHKITKRGQNVTFRCDPISEHNRLYWYRQTLGQGPEFLTYFQNEAQLEKSRLLSDRFSAERPKGSFSTLEIQRTEQGDSAMYLCASSPRGVGVYEQYFGPGTRLTVT.

Details on this clone: Distinct nucleotide sequences in the sample also encode this CDR3. The genes are TRBV7-3 and TRBJ1-1, with D unresolved. The ends were cut back, 2 bases at V and 0 bases at J, with 4 bases in the middle. The CDR3 loop spans 13 amino acids. Per the germline V gene, CDR1 is SGHTA and CDR2 is FQGTGA. The CDR3 is CASSLQVNTEAFF. The CDR3 nucleotides read TGTGCCAGCAGCTTACAGGTGAACACTGAAGCTTTCTTT.

This chain connects TRBV10-1 to TRBJ2-1; D is possibly TRBD2 (5 bases). This CDR3 is built from 15 residues. The V end lost 6 bases, the J end lost 7 bases, and 19 bases lay between the germline ends. CDR1 WNHNN and CDR2 SYGVQD come from the germline V gene (reference sequence). CDR3 protein: CASSPNGVGENEQFF. For the CDR3, the DNA is TGCGCCAGCAGCCCTAACGGGGTTGGGGAAAATGAGCAGTTCTTC.

The V gene is TRBV9, the J gene TRBJ2-5; D gene unclear. CDR1 and CDR2 from the germline V gene are SGDLS and YYNGEE. The CDR3 has 12 amino acids. Trimming took 0 bases from V and 3 from J, leaving 3 bases between them. The CDR3 DNA reads TGTGCCAGCAGCGTAGGCGAAGAGACCCAGTACTTC. This translates into CASSVGEETQYF.

The V and J genes are TRBV12-3 or TRBV12-4 and TRBJ2-5; D is unclear. CDR3 length equals 13 residues. The V end was cut by 3 bases, the J end by 5 bases, with 10 bases between. The CDR3 protein is CASSFGQVETQYF. CDR3 coding DNA: TGTGCCAGCAGTTTTGGTCAGGTTGAGACCCAGTACTTC.

This chain uses TRBV6-5 with TRBJ1-2; no definite D call. This CDR3 spans 12 amino acids. Trimming shortened V by 6 bases and J by 3 bases, and 8 bases separated the two germline ends. Per germline, CDR1 MNHEY and CDR2 SVGAGI. This CDR3 is CASRASDYGYTF. The CDR3 DNA sequence: TGTGCCAGCAGGGCAAGTGACTATGGCTACACCTTC.

To note about this clone: This sample includes further DNA sequences coding for the same CDR3. The CDR3 spells CSVGQIQETQYF. The CDR3 coding sequence is TGCAGCGTTGGGCAGATCCAAGAGACCCAGTACTTC. V usage is TRBV29-1 and J usage is TRBJ2-5; D uncertain. Trimming shortened V by 4 bases and J by 1 base, and 7 bases separated the two germline ends. CDR1 SQVTM and CDR2 ANQGSEA come from the germline V gene. This CDR3 region has 12 residues. Complete variable domain (other parts from reference TRBV29-1 and TRBJ2-5): SAVISQKPSRDICQRGTSLTIQCQVDSQVTMMFWYRQQPGQSLTLIATANQGSEATYESGFVIDKFPISRPNLTFSTLTVSNMSPEDSSIYLCSVGQIQETQYFGPGTRLLVL.